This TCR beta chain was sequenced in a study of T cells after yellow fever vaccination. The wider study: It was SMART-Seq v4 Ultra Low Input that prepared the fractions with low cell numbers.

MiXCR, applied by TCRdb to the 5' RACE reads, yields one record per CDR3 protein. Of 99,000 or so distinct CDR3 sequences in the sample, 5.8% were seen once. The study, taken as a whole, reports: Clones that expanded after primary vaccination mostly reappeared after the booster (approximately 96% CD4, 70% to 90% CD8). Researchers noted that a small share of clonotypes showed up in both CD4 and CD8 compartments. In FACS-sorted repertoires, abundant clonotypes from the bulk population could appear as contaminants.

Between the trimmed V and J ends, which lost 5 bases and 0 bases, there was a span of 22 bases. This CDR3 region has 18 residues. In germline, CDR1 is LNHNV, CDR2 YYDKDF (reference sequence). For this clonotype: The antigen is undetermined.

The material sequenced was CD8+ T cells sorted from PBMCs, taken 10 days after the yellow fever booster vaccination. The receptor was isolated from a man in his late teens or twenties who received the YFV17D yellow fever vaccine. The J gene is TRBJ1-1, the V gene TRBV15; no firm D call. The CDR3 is CATSSGGEILLMNTEAFF. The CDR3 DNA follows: TGTGCCACCAGCTCTGGTGGGGAAATACTACTCATGAACACTGAAGCTTTCTTT.